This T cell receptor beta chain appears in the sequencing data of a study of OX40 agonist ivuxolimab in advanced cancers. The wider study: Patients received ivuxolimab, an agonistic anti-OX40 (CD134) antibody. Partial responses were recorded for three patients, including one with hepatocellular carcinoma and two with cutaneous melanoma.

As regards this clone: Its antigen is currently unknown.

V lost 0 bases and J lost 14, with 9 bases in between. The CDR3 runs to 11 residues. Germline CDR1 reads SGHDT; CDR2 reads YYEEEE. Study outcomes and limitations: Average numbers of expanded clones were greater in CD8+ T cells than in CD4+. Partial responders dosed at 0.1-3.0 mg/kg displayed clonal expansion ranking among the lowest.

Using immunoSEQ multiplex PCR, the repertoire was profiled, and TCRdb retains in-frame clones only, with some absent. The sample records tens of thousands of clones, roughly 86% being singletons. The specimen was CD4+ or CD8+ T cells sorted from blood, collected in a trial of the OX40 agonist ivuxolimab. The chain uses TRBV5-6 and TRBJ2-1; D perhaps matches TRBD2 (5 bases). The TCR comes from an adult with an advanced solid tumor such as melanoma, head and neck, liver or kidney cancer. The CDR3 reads CASSLGGQEFF. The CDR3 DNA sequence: TGTGCCAGCAGCTTGGGAGGGCAGGAGTTCTTC.